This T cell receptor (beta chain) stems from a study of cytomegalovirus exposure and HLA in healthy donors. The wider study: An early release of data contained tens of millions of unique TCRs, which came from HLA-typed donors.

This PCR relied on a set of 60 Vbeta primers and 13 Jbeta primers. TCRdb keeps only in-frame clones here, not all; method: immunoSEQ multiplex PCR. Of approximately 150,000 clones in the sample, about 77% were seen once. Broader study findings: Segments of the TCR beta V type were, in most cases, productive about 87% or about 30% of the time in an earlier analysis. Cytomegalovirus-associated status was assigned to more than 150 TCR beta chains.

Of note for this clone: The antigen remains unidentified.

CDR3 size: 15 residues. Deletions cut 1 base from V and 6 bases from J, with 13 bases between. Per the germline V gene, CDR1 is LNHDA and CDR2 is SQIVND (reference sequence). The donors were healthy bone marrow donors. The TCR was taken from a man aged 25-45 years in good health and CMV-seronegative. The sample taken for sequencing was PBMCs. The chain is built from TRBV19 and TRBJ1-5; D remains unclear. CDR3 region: CASSIAAAPGQPQHF. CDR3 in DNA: TGTGCCAGTAGTATAGCCGCAGCCCCGGGTCAGCCCCAGCATTTT. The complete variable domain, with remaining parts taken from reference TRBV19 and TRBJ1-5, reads DGGITQSPKYLFRKEGQNVTLSCEQNLNHDAMYWYRQDPGQGLRLIYYSQIVNDFQKGDIAEGYSVSREKKESFPLTVTSAQKNPTAFYLCASSIAAAPGQPQHFGDGTRLSIL.